This paragraph reports one T cell receptor (beta chain). Its specificity is not known. The sample comes from a study of Graves' ophthalmopathy and Graves' hyperthyroidism. Overall study findings and caveats: Ophthalmopathy progression was predicted by the model at 60% to 71% sensitivity and roughly 72% specificity. Ophthalmopathy cases were distinguished from stable hyperthyroidism by a 13-signature model, reaching around 88% sensitivity and approximately 81% specificity.

Establishment of the diagnosis relied upon clinical symptoms, serum thyroxine, TRAb, thyroid ultrasound and orbital computed tomography. The trim removed 4 bases at V and 0 bases at J, leaving 10 bases unmatched. The CDR3 covers 17 residues. Germline V gene sequence: CDR1 SGDLS, CDR2 YYNGEE. Amplified material comprised TCR beta CDR3 regions derived from RNA transcripts. After a first-round RT-PCR with HTBI primers, a second-round multiplex PCR was run. TCRdb reprocessed the multiplex PCR reads via MiXCR and lists one record per CDR3 protein. The sample yields 660,000 or so distinct CDR3 sequences, about two fifths seen once.

The chain is built from TRBV9 and TRBJ1-3; 7 positions match TRBD1. The TCR originated in an adult man with Graves' ophthalmopathy. The specimen sequenced was peripheral blood. The CDR3 reads CASSRRDRVTSGNTIYF. The CDR3 nucleotides are TGTGCCAGCAGCCGGAGAGACAGGGTGACCTCTGGAAACACCATATATTTT.